This T cell receptor beta chain comes out of a study of blood T cell repertoires in COVID-19. Study-wide background: From the United States, Italy and Spain came samples of acute and convalescent COVID-19. PBMCs, B-cell-depleted T cells, or T cells were the source of the cDNA or gDNA that made up the material.

Per the study methods: Reference gene primer amplification in the assay estimated nucleated cell counts. TCRdb's copy holds only in-frame clones and misses some; the assay was immunoSEQ multiplex PCR. V and J calls and clone size are those listed in that table; D and trimming were worked out from the DNA. The repertoire holds approximately 470,000 clones, with 70% to 90% as singletons. This TCR was sampled from a human donor in a cohort sampled during active COVID-19. The sequenced sample was peripheral blood.

DNA of the CDR3: TGTGCCAGTACCCGGGAGGGTTGGGCCTATGGCTACACCTTC. Protein: CASTREGWAYGYTF. The chain links TRBV19 to TRBJ1-2; D ambiguous. With 7 bases removed from V and 4 bases from J, the gap between germline ends came to 16 bases. The CDR3 covers 14 residues. Looked up from germline, CDR1 is LNHDA and CDR2 is SQIVND (reference sequence).